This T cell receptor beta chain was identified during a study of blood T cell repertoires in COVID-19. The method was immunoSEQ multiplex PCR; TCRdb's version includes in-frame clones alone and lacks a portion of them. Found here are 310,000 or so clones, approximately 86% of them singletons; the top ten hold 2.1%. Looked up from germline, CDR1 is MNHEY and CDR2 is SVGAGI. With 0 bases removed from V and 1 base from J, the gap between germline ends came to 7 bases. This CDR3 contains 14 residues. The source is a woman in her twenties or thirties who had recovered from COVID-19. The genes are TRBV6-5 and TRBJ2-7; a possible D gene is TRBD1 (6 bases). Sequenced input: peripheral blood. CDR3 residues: CASSYSDRSYEQYF. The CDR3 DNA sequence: TGTGCCAGCAGTTACTCGGACAGATCCTACGAGCAGTACTTC.